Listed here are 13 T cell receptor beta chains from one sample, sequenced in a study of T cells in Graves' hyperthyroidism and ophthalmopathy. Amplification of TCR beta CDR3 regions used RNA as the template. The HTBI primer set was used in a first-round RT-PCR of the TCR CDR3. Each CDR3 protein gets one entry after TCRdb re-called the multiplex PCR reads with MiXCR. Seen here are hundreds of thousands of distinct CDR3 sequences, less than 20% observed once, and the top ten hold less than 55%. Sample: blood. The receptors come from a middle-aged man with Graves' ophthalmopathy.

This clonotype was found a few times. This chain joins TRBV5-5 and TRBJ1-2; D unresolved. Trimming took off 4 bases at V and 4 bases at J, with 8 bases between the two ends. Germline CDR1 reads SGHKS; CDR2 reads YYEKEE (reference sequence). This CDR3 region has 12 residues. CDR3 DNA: TGTGCCAGCAGCGAGAGTATCTATGGCTACACCTTC. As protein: CASSESIYGYTF.

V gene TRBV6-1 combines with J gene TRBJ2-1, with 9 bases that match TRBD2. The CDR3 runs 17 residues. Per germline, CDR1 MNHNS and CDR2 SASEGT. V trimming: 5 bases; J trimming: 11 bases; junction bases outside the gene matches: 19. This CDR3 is CASSQLPGLAYSWKQFF. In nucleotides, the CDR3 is TGTGCCAGCAGTCAATTACCGGGACTAGCTTATTCTTGGAAGCAGTTCTTC.

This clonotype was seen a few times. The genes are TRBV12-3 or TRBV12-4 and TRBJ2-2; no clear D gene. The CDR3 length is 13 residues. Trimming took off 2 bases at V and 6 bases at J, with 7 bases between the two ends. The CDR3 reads CASSLYWSGELFF. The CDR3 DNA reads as TGTGCCAGCAGTTTATACTGGTCCGGGGAGCTGTTTTTT.

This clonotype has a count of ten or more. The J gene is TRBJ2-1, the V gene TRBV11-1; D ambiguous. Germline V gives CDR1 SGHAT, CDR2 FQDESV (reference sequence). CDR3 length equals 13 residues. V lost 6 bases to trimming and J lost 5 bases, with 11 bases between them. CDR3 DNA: TGTGCCAGCAGATTCTTTTCCGACAATGAGCAGTTCTTC. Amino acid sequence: CASRFFSDNEQFF.

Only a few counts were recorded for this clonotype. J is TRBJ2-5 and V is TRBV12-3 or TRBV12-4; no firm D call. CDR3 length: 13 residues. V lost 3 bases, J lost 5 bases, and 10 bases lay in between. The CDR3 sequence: CASSFRSRETQYF. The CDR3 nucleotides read TGTGCCAGCAGTTTTAGGAGCCGGGAGACCCAGTACTTC.

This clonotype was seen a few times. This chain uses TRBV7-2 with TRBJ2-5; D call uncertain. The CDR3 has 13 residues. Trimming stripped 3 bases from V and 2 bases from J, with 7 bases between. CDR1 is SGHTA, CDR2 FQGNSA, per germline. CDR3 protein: CASSFFQQETQYF. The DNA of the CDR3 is TGTGCCAGCAGCTTCTTTCAACAAGAGACCCAGTACTTC.

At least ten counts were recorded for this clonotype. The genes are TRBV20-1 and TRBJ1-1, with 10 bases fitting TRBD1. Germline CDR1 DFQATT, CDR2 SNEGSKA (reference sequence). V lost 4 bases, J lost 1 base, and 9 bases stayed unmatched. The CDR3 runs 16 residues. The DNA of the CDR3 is TGCAGTGCTACCTCGGGACAGGGGTCAAGGAACACTGAAGCTTTCTTT. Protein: CSATSGQGSRNTEAFF.

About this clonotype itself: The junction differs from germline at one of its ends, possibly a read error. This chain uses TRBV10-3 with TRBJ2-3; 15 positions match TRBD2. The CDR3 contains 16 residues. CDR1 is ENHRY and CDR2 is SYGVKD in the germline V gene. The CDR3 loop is CAISRGLAGGADTQCF. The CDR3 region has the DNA TGTGCCATCAGTCGGGGACTAGCGGGGGGTGCAGATACGCAGTGTTTT.

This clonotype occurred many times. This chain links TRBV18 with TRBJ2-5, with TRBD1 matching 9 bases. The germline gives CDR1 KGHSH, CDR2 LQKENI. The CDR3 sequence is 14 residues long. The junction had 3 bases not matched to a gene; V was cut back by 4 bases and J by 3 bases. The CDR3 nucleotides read TGTGCCAGCTCACACCGGGACAGGGAAGAGACCCAGTACTTC. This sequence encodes CASSHRDREETQYF.

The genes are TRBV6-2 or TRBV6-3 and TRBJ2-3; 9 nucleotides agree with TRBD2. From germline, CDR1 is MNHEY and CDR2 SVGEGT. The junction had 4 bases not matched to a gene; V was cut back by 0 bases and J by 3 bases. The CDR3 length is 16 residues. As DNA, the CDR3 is TGTGCCAGCAGTTACTCGCCTAGCGGGGAGACAGATACGCAGTATTTT. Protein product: CASSYSPSGETDTQYF.

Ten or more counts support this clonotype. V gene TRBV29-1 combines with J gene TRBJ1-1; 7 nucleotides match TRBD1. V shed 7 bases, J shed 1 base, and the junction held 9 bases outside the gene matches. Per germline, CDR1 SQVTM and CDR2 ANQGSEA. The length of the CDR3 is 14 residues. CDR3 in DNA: TGCAGCGCGCGAAGCACAGGGGCGAACACTGAAGCTTTCTTT. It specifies CSARSTGANTEAFF.

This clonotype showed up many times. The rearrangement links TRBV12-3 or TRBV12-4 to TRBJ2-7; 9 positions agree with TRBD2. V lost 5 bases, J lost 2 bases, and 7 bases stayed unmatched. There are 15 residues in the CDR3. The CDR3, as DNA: TGTGCCAGCAGTCAGACTAGCGGACTCACCTACGAGCAGTACTTC. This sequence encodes CASSQTSGLTYEQYF.

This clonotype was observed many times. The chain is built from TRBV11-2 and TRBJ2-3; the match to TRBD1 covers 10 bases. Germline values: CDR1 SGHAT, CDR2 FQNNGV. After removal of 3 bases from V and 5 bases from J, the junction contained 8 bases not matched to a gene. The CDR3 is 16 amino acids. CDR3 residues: CASSFPDRGREDTQYF. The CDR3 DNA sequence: TGTGCCAGCAGCTTTCCAGACAGGGGGCGCGAAGATACGCAGTATTTT.